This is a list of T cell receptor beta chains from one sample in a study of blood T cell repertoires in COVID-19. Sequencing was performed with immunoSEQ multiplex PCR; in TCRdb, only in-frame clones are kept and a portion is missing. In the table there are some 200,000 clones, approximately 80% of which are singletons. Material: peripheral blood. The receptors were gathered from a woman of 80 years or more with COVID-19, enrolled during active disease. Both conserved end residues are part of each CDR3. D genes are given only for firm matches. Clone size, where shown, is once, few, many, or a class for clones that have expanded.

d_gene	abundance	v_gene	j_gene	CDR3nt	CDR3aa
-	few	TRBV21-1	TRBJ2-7	TGTGCCAGCAGCGAGCCTTTACCTTACGAGCAGTACTTC	CASSEPLPYEQYF
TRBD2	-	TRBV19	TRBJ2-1	TGTGCCAGTAGTATCACGGGGGGGCGGGAGGAGCAGTTCTTC	CASSITGGREEQFF
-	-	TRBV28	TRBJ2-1	TGTGCCAGCAGTCCCATGACAGGAGCCTACAATGAGCAGTTCTTC	CASSPMTGAYNEQFF
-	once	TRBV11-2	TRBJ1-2	TGTGCCAGCAGCTTCTACTTTAACTATGGCTACACCTTC	CASSFYFNYGYTF
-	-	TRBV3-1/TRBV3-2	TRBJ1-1	TGTGCCAGCAGCCCCTTGACAGCGAACACTGAAGCTTTCTTT	CASSPLTANTEAFF
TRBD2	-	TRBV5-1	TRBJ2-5	TGCGCCAGCAGCGGTGAAGCGGGGGATCGAGGAGAGACCCAGTACTTC	CASSGEAGDRGETQYF
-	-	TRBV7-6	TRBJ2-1	TGTGCCAGCAGCTTTGGGCCAGGGGATAATGAGCAGTTCTTC	CASSFGPGDNEQFF
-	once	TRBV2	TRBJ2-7	TGTGCCAGCAGCCTCAGGGGTAAGGACGAGCAGTACTTC	CASSLRGKDEQYF
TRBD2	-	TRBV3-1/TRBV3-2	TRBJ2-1	TGTGCCAGCAGCCGTCGACTAGCGGGAGGCGGTGAGCAGTTCTTC	CASSRRLAGGGEQFF
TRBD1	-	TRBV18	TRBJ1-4	TGTGCCAGCTCACCACCGCAGGGGGCTGAAAAACTGTTTTTT	CASSPPQGAEKLFF
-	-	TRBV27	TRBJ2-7	TGTGCCTCGGGGTCCCTCAGCGAGCAGTACTTC	CASGSLSEQYF
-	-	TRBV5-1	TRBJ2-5	TGCGCCACCAGGGCCCTTGGCGGGGAAGAGACCCAGTACTTC	CATRALGGEETQYF
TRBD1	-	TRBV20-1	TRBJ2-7	TGCAGTGTCACAGGGGGCTACGAGCAGTACTTC	CSVTGGYEQYF
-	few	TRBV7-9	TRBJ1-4	TGTGCCAGCACCCTGGGTCGGGAGGCGAATGAAAAACTGTTTTTT	CASTLGREANEKLFF
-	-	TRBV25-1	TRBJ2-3	TGTGCCAGCAGTGATGCAACCCGACAGGCGGTTGAGGATACGCAGTATTTT	CASSDATRQAVEDTQYF
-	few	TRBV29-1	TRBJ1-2	TGCAGCGTAAGGTCCGGGGATGGCTATGGCTACACCTTC	CSVRSGDGYGYTF
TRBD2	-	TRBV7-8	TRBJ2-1	TGTGCCAGCAGCTCCCTCCCCCTAGCGGGGGGCCCGGGTGAGCAGTTCTTC	CASSSLPLAGGPGEQFF
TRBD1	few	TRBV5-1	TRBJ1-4	TGCGCCAGCAGCTTGGAGGGGGCCAGGGGTCCTCATGAAAAACTGTTTTTT	CASSLEGARGPHEKLFF
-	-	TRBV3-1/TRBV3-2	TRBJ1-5	TGTGCCAGCAGCCAAGCTGACAGCCCCCAGCATTTT	CASSQADSPQHF
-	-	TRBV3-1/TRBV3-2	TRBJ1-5	TGTGCCAGCAGCCCGACTTTACCGTCCACTCAGCCCCAGCATTTT	CASSPTLPSTQPQHF
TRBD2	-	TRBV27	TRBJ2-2	TGTGCCACCACCCCACTAGCGGGAACAACCGGGGAGCTGTTTTTT	CATTPLAGTTGELFF
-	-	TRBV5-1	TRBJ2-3	TGCGCCAGCAGCCTGGGGGGTCGGGAGACGGCGCAGTATTTT	CASSLGGRETAQYF
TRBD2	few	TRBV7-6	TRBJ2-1	TGTGCCAGCAGCTTCCGACTAGCGGGGGGCCGCGCCTACAATGAGCAGTTCTTC	CASSFRLAGGRAYNEQFF
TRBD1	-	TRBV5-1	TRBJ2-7	TGCGCCAGCAGCTTGGCCCAGGGGGCGGTTCACGAGCAGTACTTC	CASSLAQGAVHEQYF
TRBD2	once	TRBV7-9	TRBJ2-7	TGTGCCAGCAGCCAAGGTGGGGACTACTGGGAGCAGTACTTC	CASSQGGDYWEQYF
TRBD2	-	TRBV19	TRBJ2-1	TGTGCCAGTAGTATAGCTGGCGGGAGAGTCTCCTACAATGAGCAGTTCTTC	CASSIAGGRVSYNEQFF
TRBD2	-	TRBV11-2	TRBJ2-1	TGTGCCAGCAGCTTACAGTTGGCTAGCGGGAGTGGTGAGCAGTTCTTC	CASSLQLASGSGEQFF
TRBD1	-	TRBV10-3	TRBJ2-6	TGTGCCATCAGTGAGGGCGGACAGGGACCCCCTGGGGCCAACGTCCTGACTTTC	CAISEGGQGPPGANVLTF
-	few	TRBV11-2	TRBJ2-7	TGTGCCAGCAGTTTTAAGCATCCCTGGGACACAGCCTACGAGCAGTACTTC	CASSFKHPWDTAYEQYF
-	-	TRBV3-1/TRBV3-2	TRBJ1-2	TGTGCCAGCAGCCAAGCCTCAGGGGGCTACACCTTC	CASSQASGGYTF
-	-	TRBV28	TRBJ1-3	TGTGCCAGCAGACAGGGTGGTTCTGGAAACACCATATATTTT	CASRQGGSGNTIYF
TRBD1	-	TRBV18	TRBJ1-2	TGTGCCAGCTCACCACCGGTCAGGGGGGACCTATACACCTTC	CASSPPVRGDLYTF
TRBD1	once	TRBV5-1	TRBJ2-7	TGCGCCAGCAGCTTGGGAGGACAGGGCGGCGACGAGCAGTACTTC	CASSLGGQGGDEQYF
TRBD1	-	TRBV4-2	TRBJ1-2	TGTGCCAGCAGCCAAGGGGTAGGACAGGGGGACTTC	CASSQGVGQGDF
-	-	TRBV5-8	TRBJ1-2	TGTGCCAGCAGCTTGGCAGGGGCGGGTGGCTACACCTTC	CASSLAGAGGYTF
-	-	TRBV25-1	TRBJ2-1	TGTGCCAGCAGTGTCCCTGGTTCTAGCTCCTACAATGAGCAGTTCTTC	CASSVPGSSSYNEQFF
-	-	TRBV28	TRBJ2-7	TGTGCCAGCAGTTCCACCCAGGGAGGCTACGAGCAGTACTTC	CASSSTQGGYEQYF
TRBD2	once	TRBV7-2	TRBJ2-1	TGTGCCAGCAGCCTGGCGGGACTAGCGGGATACAATGAGCAGTTCTTC	CASSLAGLAGYNEQFF
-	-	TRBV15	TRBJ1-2	TGTGCCACCAGCAGAGATTACCCGGGGGAGTATGGCTACACCTTC	CATSRDYPGEYGYTF
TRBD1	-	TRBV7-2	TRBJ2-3	TGTGCCAGCAGCTTAGCCCCGGGACAGGGGATGGGTACGCAGTATTTT	CASSLAPGQGMGTQYF
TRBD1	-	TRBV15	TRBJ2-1	TGTGCCACCAGCAGAGAAGGACAGGGCTTCTTCTTC	CATSREGQGFFF
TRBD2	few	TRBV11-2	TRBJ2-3	TGTGCCAGCAGCCTCGGGACTAATACGCAGTATTTT	CASSLGTNTQYF
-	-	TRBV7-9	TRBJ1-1	TGTGCCAGTGGACTCGGGCCTGAAGCTTTCTTT	CASGLGPEAFF
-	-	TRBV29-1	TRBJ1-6	TGCAGCGTTCGGGACTCGCCTTATAATTCACCCCTCCACTTT	CSVRDSPYNSPLHF
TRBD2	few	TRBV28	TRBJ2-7	TGTGCCAGCAGCTGGACTAGCGGAACCTACGAGCAGTACTTC	CASSWTSGTYEQYF
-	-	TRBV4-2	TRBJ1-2	-	CASSQDWGPGTAAPAGTF
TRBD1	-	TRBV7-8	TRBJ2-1	TGTGCCAGCAGCTTGGGACCGACAGGGGCATCTGAGCAGTTCTTC	CASSLGPTGASEQFF
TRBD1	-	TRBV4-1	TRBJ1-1	TGCGCCAGCAGCCGGGGGACAGGGAGGACTGAAGCTTTCTTT	CASSRGTGRTEAFF
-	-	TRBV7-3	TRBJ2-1	TGTGCCAGCAGCAGTGGAGTGGGAGCATCGGGTGAGCAGTTCTTC	CASSSGVGASGEQFF
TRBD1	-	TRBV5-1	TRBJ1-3	TGCGCCAGCAGCGTAGCATGGGACAGCGGAAACACCATATATTTT	CASSVAWDSGNTIYF
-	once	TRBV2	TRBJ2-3	TGTGCCAGCGGGGAGGACACCCGCACAGATACGCAGTATTTT	CASGEDTRTDTQYF
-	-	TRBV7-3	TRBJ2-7	TGTGCCAGCAGCTTTGACAGGTTTGGGGAGCAGTACTTC	CASSFDRFGEQYF